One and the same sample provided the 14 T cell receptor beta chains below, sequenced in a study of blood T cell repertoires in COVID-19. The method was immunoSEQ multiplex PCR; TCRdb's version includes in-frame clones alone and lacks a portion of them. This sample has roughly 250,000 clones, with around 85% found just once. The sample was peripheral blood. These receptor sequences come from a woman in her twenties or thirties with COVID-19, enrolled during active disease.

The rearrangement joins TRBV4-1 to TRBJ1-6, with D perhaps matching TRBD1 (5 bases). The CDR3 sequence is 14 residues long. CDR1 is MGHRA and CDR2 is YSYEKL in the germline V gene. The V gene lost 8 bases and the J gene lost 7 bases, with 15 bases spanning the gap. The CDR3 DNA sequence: TGCGCCAGCGGGGGGGGACCGCAAAATTCACCCCTCCACTTT. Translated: CASGGGPQNSPLHF.

CDR3 in DNA: TGCGCCAGCAGTGCGAGGGGGAGAGGAAACACCATATATTTT. Protein: CASSARGRGNTIYF. This chain links TRBV10-2 with TRBJ1-3; possible D gene TRBD1, 6 bases. V lost 4 bases, J lost 4 bases, and 11 bases lay in between. CDR3 size: 14 residues. Looked up from germline, CDR1 is WSHSY and CDR2 is SAAADI.

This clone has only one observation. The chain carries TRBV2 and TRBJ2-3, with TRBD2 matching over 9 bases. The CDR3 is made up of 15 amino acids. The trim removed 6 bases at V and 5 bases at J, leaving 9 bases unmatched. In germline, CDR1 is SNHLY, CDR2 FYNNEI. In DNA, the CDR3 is TGTGCCAGCAGGAAGGCGGGGGGGCTTGGAGATACGCAGTATTTT. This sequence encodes CASRKAGGLGDTQYF.

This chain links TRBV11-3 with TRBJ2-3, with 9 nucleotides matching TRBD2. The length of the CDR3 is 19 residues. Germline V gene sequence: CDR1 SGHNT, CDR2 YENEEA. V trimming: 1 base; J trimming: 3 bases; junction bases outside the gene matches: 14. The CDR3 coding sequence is TGTGCCAGCAGCTTAGCCCGGGGGCCTGCGAGCGGGGGGACAGATACGCAGTATTTT. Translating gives CASSLARGPASGGTDTQYF.

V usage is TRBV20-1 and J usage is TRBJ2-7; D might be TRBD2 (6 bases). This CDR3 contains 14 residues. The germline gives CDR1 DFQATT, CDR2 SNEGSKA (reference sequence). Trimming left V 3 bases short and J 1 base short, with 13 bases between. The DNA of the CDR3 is TGCAGTGCTAGTCGGGGGTCTCGATCCTACGAGCAGTACTTC. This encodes CSASRGSRSYEQYF.

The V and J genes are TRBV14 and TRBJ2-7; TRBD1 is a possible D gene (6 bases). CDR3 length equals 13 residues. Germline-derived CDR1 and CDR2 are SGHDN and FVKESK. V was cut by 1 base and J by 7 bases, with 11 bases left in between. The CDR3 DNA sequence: TGTGCCAGCAGCCAAGTACAGGGTAATGAGCAGTACTTC. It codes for CASSQVQGNEQYF.

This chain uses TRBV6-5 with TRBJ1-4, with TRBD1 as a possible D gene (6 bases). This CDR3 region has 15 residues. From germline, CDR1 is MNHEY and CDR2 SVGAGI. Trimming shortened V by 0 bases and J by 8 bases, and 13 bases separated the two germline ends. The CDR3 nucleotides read TGTGCCAGCAGTTACTCGGGGAAGGGGGGGGAAAAACTGTTTTTT. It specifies CASSYSGKGGEKLFF.

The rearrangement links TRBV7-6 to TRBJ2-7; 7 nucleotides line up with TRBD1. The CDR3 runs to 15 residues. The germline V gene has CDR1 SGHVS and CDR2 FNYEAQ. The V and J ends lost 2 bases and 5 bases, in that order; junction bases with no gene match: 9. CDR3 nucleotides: TGTGCCAGCAGCTTATCGAAAGGGGGCAGAAACGAGCAGTACTTC. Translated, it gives CASSLSKGGRNEQYF.

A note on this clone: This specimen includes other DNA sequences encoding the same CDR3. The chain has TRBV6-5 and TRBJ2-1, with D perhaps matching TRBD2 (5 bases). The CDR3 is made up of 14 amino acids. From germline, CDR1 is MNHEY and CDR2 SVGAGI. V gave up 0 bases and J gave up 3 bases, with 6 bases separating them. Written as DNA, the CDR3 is TGTGCCAGCAGTTACTCGCGGGTCTACAATGAGCAGTTCTTC. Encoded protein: CASSYSRVYNEQFF.

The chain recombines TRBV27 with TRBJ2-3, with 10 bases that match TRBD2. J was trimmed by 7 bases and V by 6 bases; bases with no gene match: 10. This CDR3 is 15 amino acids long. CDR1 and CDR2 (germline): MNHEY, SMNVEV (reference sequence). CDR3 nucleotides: TGTGCCAGCAGATTCCTAGCGGGGGAGATCCATACGCAGTATTTT. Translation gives CASRFLAGEIHTQYF.

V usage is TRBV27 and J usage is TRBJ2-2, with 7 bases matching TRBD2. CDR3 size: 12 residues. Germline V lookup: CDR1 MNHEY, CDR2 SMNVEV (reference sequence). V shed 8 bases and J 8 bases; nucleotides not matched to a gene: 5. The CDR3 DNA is TGTGCCAGCTCCCTAGCGGATGGGGAGCTGTTTTTT. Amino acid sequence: CASSLADGELFF.

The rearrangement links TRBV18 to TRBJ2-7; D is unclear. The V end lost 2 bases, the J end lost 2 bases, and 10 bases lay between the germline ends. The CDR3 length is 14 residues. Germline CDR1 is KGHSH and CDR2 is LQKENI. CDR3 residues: CASSPGRHTYEQYF. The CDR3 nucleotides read TGTGCCAGCTCACCAGGCAGGCACACCTACGAGCAGTACTTC.

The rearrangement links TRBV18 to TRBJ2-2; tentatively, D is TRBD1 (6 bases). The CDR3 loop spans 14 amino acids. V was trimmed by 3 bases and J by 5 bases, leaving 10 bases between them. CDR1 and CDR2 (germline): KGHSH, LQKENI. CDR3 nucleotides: TGTGCCAGCTCACCCCCAGGGGAGACCGGGGAGCTGTTTTTT. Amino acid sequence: CASSPPGETGELFF.

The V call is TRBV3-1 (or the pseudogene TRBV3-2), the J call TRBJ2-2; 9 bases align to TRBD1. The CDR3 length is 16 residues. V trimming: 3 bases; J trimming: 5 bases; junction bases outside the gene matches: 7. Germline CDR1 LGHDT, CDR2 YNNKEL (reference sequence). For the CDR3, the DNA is TGTGCCAGCAGCCAGGGGACAGGGTTGCTTACCGGGGAGCTGTTTTTT. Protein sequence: CASSQGTGLLTGELFF.